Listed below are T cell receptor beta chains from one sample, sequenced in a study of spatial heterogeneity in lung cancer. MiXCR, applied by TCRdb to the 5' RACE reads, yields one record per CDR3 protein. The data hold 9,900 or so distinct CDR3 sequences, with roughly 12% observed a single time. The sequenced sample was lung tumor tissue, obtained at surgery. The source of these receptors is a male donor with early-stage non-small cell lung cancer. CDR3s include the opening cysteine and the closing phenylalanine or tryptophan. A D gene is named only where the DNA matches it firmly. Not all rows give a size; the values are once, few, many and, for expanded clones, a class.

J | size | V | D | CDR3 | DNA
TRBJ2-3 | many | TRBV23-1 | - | CASSPLVGEPDTQYF | TGCGCCAGCAGTCCGCTAGTTGGAGAGCCAGATACGCAGTATTTT
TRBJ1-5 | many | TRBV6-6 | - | CASSYFLQGNQPQHF | TGTGCCAGCAGTTATTTTCTACAGGGCAATCAGCCCCAGCATTTT
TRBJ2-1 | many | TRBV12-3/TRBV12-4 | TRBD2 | CASSLPGLAGGPSNEQFF | TGTGCCAGCAGCCTACCGGGACTAGCGGGAGGGCCAAGCAATGAGCAGTTCTTC
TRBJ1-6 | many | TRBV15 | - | CATSADSSYNSPLHF | TGTGCCACCAGCGCGGACAGCTCCTATAATTCACCCCTCCACTTT
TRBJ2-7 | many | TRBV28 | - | CASSSATGFSYEQYF | TGTGCCAGCAGTTCCGCCACAGGATTCTCCTACGAGCAGTACTTC
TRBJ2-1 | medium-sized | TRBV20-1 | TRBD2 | CSASGTSGINEQFF | TGCAGTGCTTCCGGGACTAGCGGCATCAATGAGCAGTTCTTC
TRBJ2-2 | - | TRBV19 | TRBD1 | CASSSPGTVYTGELFF | TGTGCCAGTAGTTCCCCCGGGACAGTTTACACCGGGGAGCTGTTTTTT
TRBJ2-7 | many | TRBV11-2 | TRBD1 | CASSFGQDLYEQYF | TGTGCCAGCAGCTTCGGACAGGACCTCTACGAGCAGTACTTC
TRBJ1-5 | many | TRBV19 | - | CASGQGNQPQHF | TGTGCCAGTGGTCAGGGCAATCAGCCCCAGCATTTT
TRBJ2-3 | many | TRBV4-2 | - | CASSQDPQEAQYF | TGTGCCAGCAGCCAAGACCCCCAAGAGGCGCAGTATTTT
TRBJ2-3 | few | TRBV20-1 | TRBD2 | CSASEAGGLQDTQYF | TGCAGTGCTAGTGAAGCGGGAGGGCTACAAGATACGCAGTATTTT
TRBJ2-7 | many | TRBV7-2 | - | CASSFHGSRGEQYF | TGTGCCAGCAGCTTTCACGGATCAAGGGGCGAGCAGTACTTC
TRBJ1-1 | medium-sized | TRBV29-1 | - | CSVATADGEAFF | TGCAGCGTGGCGACTGCGGACGGTGAAGCTTTCTTT
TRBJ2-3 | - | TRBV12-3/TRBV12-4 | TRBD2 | CASSSRGLRDTQYF | TGTGCCAGCAGTTCCCGGGGACTACGAGATACGCAGTATTTT
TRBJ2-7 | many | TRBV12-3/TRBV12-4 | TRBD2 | CASSPRRGGDEQYF | TGTGCCAGCAGTCCCAGACGGGGGGGGGACGAGCAGTACTTC
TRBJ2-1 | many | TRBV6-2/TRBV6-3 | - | CASRDPLNEQFF | TGTGCCAGCAGGGACCCGCTCAATGAGCAGTTCTTC
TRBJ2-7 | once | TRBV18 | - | CASSSASYSYEQYF | TGTGCCAGCTCCTCGGCCTCCTACTCCTACGAGCAGTACTTC